These 4 T cell receptor beta chains came from one sample sequenced in a study of shared clonotypes between healthy human individuals. The table came from immunoSEQ multiplex PCR; TCRdb's copy has only in-frame clones and leaves some out. Of around 330,000 clones in the sample, about 74% were seen once. Sequencing was carried out using memory CD4+ T cells sorted from blood. Indicated subset: CD45RA-negative fraction. The source of these receptors is a young man in good health.

With respect to this clone: Given a much more abundant clone one base away, this may be a read error. This chain links TRBV11-2 with TRBJ1-1; unclear D gene. The CDR3 spans 12 residues. V was shortened by 8 bases and J by 1 base, with 8 bases between the two germline ends. The germline V gene has CDR1 SGHAT and CDR2 FQNNGV. The CDR3: CASGQENTEAFF. DNA of the CDR3: TGTGCCAGCGGGCAGGAGAACACTGAAGCTTTCTTT.

The chain has TRBV25-1 and TRBJ2-3, with 10 bases lining up with TRBD2. CDR3 length equals 15 residues. Germline-derived CDR1 and CDR2 are MGHDK and SYGVNS. V shed 0 bases and J 10 bases; nucleotides not matched to a gene: 7. CDR3 coding DNA: TGTGCCAGCAGTGAATACGCGGGACTAGCGCTTGCGCAGTATTTT. Its translation: CASSEYAGLALAQYF.

The chain has TRBV6-5 and TRBJ2-7; TRBD1 might be the D (6 bases). V gave up 7 bases and J gave up 5 bases, with 9 bases separating them. Germline V gene lookup returns CDR1 MNHEY and CDR2 SVGAGI. This CDR3 is built from 11 residues. In DNA form, the CDR3 reads TGTGCCAGCACACAGGGAAACGAGCAGTACTTC. Amino acid sequence: CASTQGNEQYF.

This clone was seen ten or more times. V is TRBV7-9 and J is TRBJ2-7; D uncertain. The V and J ends lost 3 bases and 4 bases respectively, with 7 bases between them. This CDR3 has 12 amino acids. Germline values: CDR1 SEHNR, CDR2 FQNEAQ (reference sequence). The CDR3 region has the DNA TGTGCCAGCAGCTTTAATTCGTACGAGCAGTACTTC. Encoded protein: CASSFNSYEQYF. The complete variable domain, with remaining parts taken from reference TRBV7-9 and TRBJ2-7, reads DTGVSQNPRHKITKRGQNVTFRCDPISEHNRLYWYRQTLGQGPEFLTYFQNEAQLEKSRLLSDRFSAERPKGSFSTLEIQRTEQGDSAMYLCASSFNSYEQYFGPGTRLTVT.